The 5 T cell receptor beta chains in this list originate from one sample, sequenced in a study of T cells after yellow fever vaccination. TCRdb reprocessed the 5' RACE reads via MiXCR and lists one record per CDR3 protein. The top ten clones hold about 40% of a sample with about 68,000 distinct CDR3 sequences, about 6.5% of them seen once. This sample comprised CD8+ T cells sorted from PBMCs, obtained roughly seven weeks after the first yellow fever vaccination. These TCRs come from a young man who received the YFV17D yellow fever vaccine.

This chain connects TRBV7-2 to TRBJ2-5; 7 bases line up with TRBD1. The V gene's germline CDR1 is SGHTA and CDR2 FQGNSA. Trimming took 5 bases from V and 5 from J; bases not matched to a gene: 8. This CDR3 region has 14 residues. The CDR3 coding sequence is TGTGCCAGCAGCGAGACAGGGTACTGGGAGACCCAGTACTTC. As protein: CASSETGYWETQYF.

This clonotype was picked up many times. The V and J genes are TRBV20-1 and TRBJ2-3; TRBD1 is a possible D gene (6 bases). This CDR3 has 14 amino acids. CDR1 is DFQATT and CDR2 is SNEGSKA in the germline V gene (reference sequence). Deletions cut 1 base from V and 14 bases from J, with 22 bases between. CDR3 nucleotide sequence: TGCAGTGCTAGAGGTGGTACAGGGCCACTTATTCGGTATTTT. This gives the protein CSARGGTGPLIRYF.

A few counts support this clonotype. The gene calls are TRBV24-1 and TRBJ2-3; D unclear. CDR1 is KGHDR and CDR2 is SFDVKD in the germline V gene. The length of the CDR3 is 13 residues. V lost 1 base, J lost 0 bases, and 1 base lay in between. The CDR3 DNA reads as TGTGCCACCAGTGATTTTAGCACAGATACGCAGTATTTT. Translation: CATSDFSTDTQYF.

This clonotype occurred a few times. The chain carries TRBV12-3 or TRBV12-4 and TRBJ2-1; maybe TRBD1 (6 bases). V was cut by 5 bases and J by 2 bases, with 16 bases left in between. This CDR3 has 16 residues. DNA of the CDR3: TGTGCCAGCAGTCCCCCCCCGGACAGCGCCTACAATGAGCAGTTCTTC. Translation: CASSPPPDSAYNEQFF.

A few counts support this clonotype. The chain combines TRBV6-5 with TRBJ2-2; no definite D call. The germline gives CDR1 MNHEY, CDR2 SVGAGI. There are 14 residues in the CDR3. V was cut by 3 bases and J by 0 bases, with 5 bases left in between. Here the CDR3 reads CASSYRANTGELFF. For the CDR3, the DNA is TGTGCCAGCAGTTATAGGGCGAACACCGGGGAGCTGTTTTTT.